Below are 31 T cell receptor beta chains sequenced from a single sample in a study of T-cell reconstitution after alpha-beta-depleted transplantation in children. Molecular barcoding with unique molecular identifiers was used for the TCRbeta library. TCRdb fed the PCR reads into MiXCR, producing one record per CDR3 protein. The repertoire holds a few hundred thousand distinct CDR3 sequences, with 9% to 12% as singletons. This specimen was PBMCs from the stem cell graft donor, taken from the stem cell graft. Receptors originate from a human donor who donated a stem cell graft to a child with acute lymphoblastic leukemia.

The CDR3 sequence: CSVGGGDVKETQYF. CDR3 DNA: TGCAGCGTTGGGGGGGGAGACGTAAAAGAGACCCAGTACTTC. The chain couples TRBV29-1 to TRBJ2-5; 7 nucleotides line up with TRBD2. The V gene end was trimmed by 4 bases and the J gene end by 3 bases; junction bases not matched to a gene: 8. Germline loops: CDR1 SQVTM, CDR2 ANQGSEA. This CDR3 has 14 residues.

Regarding this clonotype: The junction differs from germline at one of its ends, possibly a read error. The J gene is TRBJ2-4, the V gene TRBV7-2; no clear D gene. The CDR3 contains 14 residues. Germline lookup yields CDR1 SGHTA and CDR2 FQGNSA. DNA for the CDR3: TGTGCCAGCAGCTTAGGGGAAGCCAAAAACAGTCAGTACTTC. As protein: CASSLGEAKNSQYF.

This clonotype was seen many times. J is TRBJ1-2 and V is TRBV5-1, with 8 bases fitting TRBD1. V lost 0 bases and J lost 6; bases outside the gene matches: 7. The germline V gene has CDR1 SGHRS and CDR2 YFSETQ. This CDR3 spans 15 amino acids. CDR3 protein: CASSLGQGPAHGYTF. CDR3 DNA: TGCGCCAGCAGCTTGGGACAGGGGCCGGCACATGGCTACACCTTC. The whole variable domain, filled in from reference TRBV5-1 and TRBJ1-2, reads KAGVTQTPRYLIKTRGQQVTLSCSPISGHRSVSWYQQTPGQGLQFLFEYFSETQRNKGNFPGRFSGRQFSNSRSEMNVSTLELGDSALYLCASSLGQGPAHGYTFGSGTRLTVV.

The V call is TRBV6-2 or TRBV6-3, the J call TRBJ2-3; D may be TRBD2 (5 bases). The CDR3 totals 16 residues. Trimming shortened V by 5 bases and J by 7 bases, and 22 bases separated the two germline ends. CDR1 and CDR2 (germline): MNHEY, SVGEGT. The CDR3 here is CASSPTVAFLSNTQYF. CDR3 DNA: TGTGCCAGCAGTCCGACCGTAGCGTTCTTAAGTAATACGCAGTATTTT.

This clonotype showed up just a few times. This chain uses TRBV7-8 with TRBJ2-1, with 9 nucleotides matching TRBD2. This CDR3 spans 15 amino acids. Germline V gives CDR1 SGHVS, CDR2 FQNEAQ. V shed 4 bases and J 6 bases; nucleotides not matched to a gene: 7. In DNA, the CDR3 is TGTGCCAGCAGCTCTCTTAGCGGGAGCCCCAATGAGCAGTTCTTC. This translates into CASSSLSGSPNEQFF.

This clonotype has just a few counts. This chain uses TRBV6-5 with TRBJ2-2, with D uncertain. This CDR3 spans 15 amino acids. Germline V CDR1 and CDR2: MNHEY, SVGAGI. V lost 1 base and J 3 bases, leaving 9 bases between the germline ends. CDR3 DNA: TGTGCCAGCAGTTACTACGGTTCTGACACCGGGGAGCTGTTTTTT. Encoded protein: CASSYYGSDTGELFF.

This clonotype occurred once. No conserved phenylalanine or tryptophan ends this CDR3, so it is likely a read error. The J gene is TRBJ2-1, the V gene TRBV15; TRBD1 matches 8 bases. The CDR3 has 12 amino acids. V shed 5 bases and J 10 bases; nucleotides not matched to a gene: 4. Germline V gene lookup returns CDR1 LNHNV and CDR2 YYDKDF (reference sequence). CDR3 residues: CATSGQGSEQFL. Here the CDR3 DNA reads TGTGCCACCAGCGGACAGGGTTCGGAGCAGTTCTTG.

The gene calls are TRBV6-2 or TRBV6-3 and TRBJ2-3; perhaps TRBD1 as D (5 bases). V was clipped by 7 bases and J by 6 bases, with 17 bases between them. Germline V gives CDR1 MNHEY, CDR2 SVGEGT. The CDR3 totals 14 residues. The CDR3 DNA follows: TGTGCCAGCACCTACGGGCTCAAGGGGGATACGCAGTATTTT. Its translation: CASTYGLKGDTQYF.

The chain carries TRBV30 and TRBJ1-2; 8 bases are shared with TRBD1. The germline V gene has CDR1 GTSNPN and CDR2 SVGIG (reference sequence). With 3 bases clipped from V and 4 bases from J, the junction kept 4 bases outside the gene matches. The CDR3 covers 13 residues. The CDR3 protein is CAWSGDRSYGYTF. The CDR3 bases are TGTGCCTGGAGCGGGGACAGGTCCTATGGCTACACCTTC.

This clonotype has just a few counts. CDR3 amino acids: CASSRRRGVHQETQYF. In DNA form, the CDR3 reads TGTGCCAGCAGCCGCCGGAGAGGGGTCCACCAAGAGACCCAGTACTTC. V is TRBV7-2 and J is TRBJ2-5; perhaps D is TRBD1 or TRBD2 (5 bases each). Germline CDR1 SGHTA, CDR2 FQGNSA. The CDR3 sequence is 16 residues long. Deletions cut 5 bases from V and 0 bases from J, with 16 bases between.

The chain employs TRBV18 and TRBJ1-2; D remains ambiguous. This CDR3 has 13 amino acids. Germline values: CDR1 KGHSH, CDR2 LQKENI. Trimming took 2 bases from V and 3 from J, leaving 7 bases between them. This CDR3 reads CASSPEGYYGYTF. CDR3 DNA: TGTGCCAGCTCACCAGAGGGATACTATGGCTACACCTTC.

At least ten counts were recorded for this clonotype. V gene TRBV20-1 combines with J gene TRBJ2-7; 8 bases map to TRBD2. This CDR3 contains 14 residues. Per germline, CDR1 DFQATT and CDR2 SNEGSKA (reference sequence). Trimming took 4 bases from V and 5 from J; bases not matched to a gene: 10. CDR3 sequence reads: CSANRPGRVDEQYF. The CDR3 DNA sequence: TGCAGTGCTAACCGGCCCGGGAGGGTCGACGAGCAGTACTTC.

The chain couples TRBV7-3 to TRBJ2-3, with TRBD2 matching over 10 bases. This CDR3 has 15 amino acids. Germline V gives CDR1 SGHTA, CDR2 FQGTGA. V dropped 4 bases and J dropped 5; count of bases not matched to a gene: 6. The CDR3 here is CASSSAGGPRDTQYF. The CDR3 region has the DNA TGTGCCAGCAGCTCAGCGGGAGGGCCGAGAGATACGCAGTATTTT.

This clonotype occurred many times. J is TRBJ1-1 and V is TRBV12-3 or TRBV12-4; 9 bases fit TRBD1. The trim removed 1 base at V and 1 base at J, leaving 1 base unmatched. This CDR3 has 15 residues. CDR3 sequence (DNA): TGTGCCAGCAGTTTAGGGGACAGGGCGAACACTGAAGCTTTCTTT. It translates to CASSLGDRANTEAFF.

This clonotype was observed a handful of times. The chain links TRBV20-1 to TRBJ2-7; D possibly corresponds to TRBD2 (6 bases). V was shortened by 4 bases and J by 6 bases, with 16 bases between the two germline ends. CDR3 length: 13 amino acids. Germline V gives CDR1 DFQATT, CDR2 SNEGSKA (reference sequence). CDR3 in amino acids: CSATVAGPGEQYF. CDR3 DNA: TGCAGTGCTACCGTTGCGGGGCCCGGCGAGCAGTACTTC.

With regard to this clonotype: Relative to the germline gene, one junction end is altered; a read error may explain this. The J gene is TRBJ2-7, the V gene TRBV3-1; TRBD2 matches 11 bases. The CDR3 has 17 amino acids. Germline V gene sequence: CDR1 LGHDT, CDR2 YNNKEL (reference sequence). CDR3 in amino acids: CASSQDSSGRLAYDQYF. DNA of the CDR3: TGTGCCAGCAGCCAAGACTCTAGCGGGAGGTTAGCCTACGACCAGTACTTC.

This clonotype was detected only a few times. The chain recombines TRBV6-1 with TRBJ2-1, with 7 bases aligning to TRBD2. The trim removed 4 bases at V and 4 bases at J, leaving 7 bases unmatched. This CDR3 is 15 amino acids long. In germline, CDR1 is MNHNS, CDR2 SASEGT. The CDR3 sequence: CASSVERDRYNEQFF. DNA for the CDR3: TGTGCCAGCAGTGTTGAGCGGGACCGGTACAATGAGCAGTTCTTC.

This clonotype was seen repeatedly, ten times or more. V and J are TRBV4-2 and TRBJ2-2; possibly TRBD1 or TRBD2 for D (5 bases each). Trimming shortened V by 2 bases and J by 7 bases, and 11 bases separated the two germline ends. Germline CDR1 and CDR2: LGHNA and YNFKEQ. The CDR3 contains 14 residues. The CDR3 is CASSQYGADGELFF. CDR3 bases: TGTGCCAGCAGCCAATACGGGGCCGACGGGGAGCTGTTTTTT.

V and J are TRBV9 and TRBJ1-2; D gene unclear. Germline V gene data show CDR1 as SGDLS and CDR2 as YYNGEE. CDR3 length equals 14 residues. V shed 0 bases and J shed 8 bases, with 14 bases lying between them. The CDR3 reads CASSVGGGYRGYTF. The CDR3 DNA follows: TGTGCCAGCAGCGTAGGGGGAGGATATAGAGGCTACACCTTC.

Only a few counts were recorded for this clonotype. The V call is TRBV4-1, the J call TRBJ2-7, with D possibly being TRBD1 (6 bases). The CDR3 runs to 14 residues. Trimming took off 0 bases at V and 3 bases at J, with 9 bases between the two ends. Germline V lookup: CDR1 MGHRA, CDR2 YSYEKL. CDR3 amino acids: CASSQEGAHYEQYF. The DNA for the CDR3 is TGCGCCAGCAGCCAAGAGGGGGCTCACTACGAGCAGTACTTC.

This clonotype was counted many times. V usage is TRBV28 and J usage is TRBJ2-7; 7 nucleotides agree with TRBD1. V lost 3 bases, J lost 3 bases, and 14 bases stayed unmatched. This CDR3 is built from 17 residues. CDR1 is MDHEN, CDR2 SYDVKM, per germline. Written as DNA, the CDR3 is TGTGCCAGCAGTTTGTCCCCGGATTCGGGACAGATCTACGAGCAGTACTTC. Encoded protein: CASSLSPDSGQIYEQYF.

This clonotype showed up many times. The V call is TRBV11-2, the J call TRBJ1-5; 7 bases are a match to TRBD1. This CDR3 region has 15 residues. V trimming: 5 bases; J trimming: 2 bases; junction bases outside the gene matches: 6. CDR1 SGHAT and CDR2 FQNNGV come from the germline V gene. CDR3 amino acids: CASSQGGWGNQPQHF. The CDR3 nucleotides are TGTGCCAGCAGCCAGGGGGGGTGGGGCAATCAGCCCCAGCATTTT. The full variable domain, completed using reference TRBV11-2 and TRBJ1-5, is EAGVAQSPRYKIIEKRQSVAFWCNPISGHATLYWYQQILGQGPKLLIQFQNNGVVDDSQLPKDRFSAERLKGVDSTLKIQPAKLEDSAVYLCASSQGGWGNQPQHFGDGTRLSIL.

This chain links TRBV7-9 with TRBJ1-1, with D hard to call. Germline V gives CDR1 SEHNR, CDR2 FQNEAQ (reference sequence). V gave up 4 bases and J gave up 0 bases, with 15 bases separating them. CDR3 length equals 16 residues. CDR3 coding DNA: TGTGCCAGCAGCTCCCCCACGGACTATATGAACACTGAAGCTTTCTTT. Its translation: CASSSPTDYMNTEAFF.

This clonotype was observed a few times. The chain uses TRBV5-6 and TRBJ2-7, with 7 bases fitting TRBD1. J lost 2 bases, V lost 1 base, and 6 bases had no gene match. Germline V gives CDR1 SGHDT, CDR2 YYEEEE. CDR3 length equals 15 residues. CDR3 DNA sequence: TGTGCCAGCAGCTTGCTTCGGACAGGCACCTACGAGCAGTACTTC. Translating gives CASSLLRTGTYEQYF.

The V and J genes are TRBV5-6 and TRBJ2-5; D uncertain. This CDR3 region has 17 residues. Germline V gives CDR1 SGHDT, CDR2 YYEEEE. The V end was cut by 2 bases, the J end by 2 bases, with 19 bases between. The CDR3 is CASSFLFLRRLQETQYF. The CDR3 bases are TGTGCCAGCAGCTTTTTGTTCTTGAGGCGGTTACAAGAGACCCAGTACTTC. Looking up the rest from reference TRBV5-6 and TRBJ2-5 gives the full variable domain: DAGVTQSPTHLIKTRGQQVTLRCSPKSGHDTVSWYQQALGQGPQFIFQYYEEEERQRGNFPDRFSGHQFPNYSSELNVNALLLGDSALYLCASSFLFLRRLQETQYFGPGTRLLVL.

In this sample, this clonotype turned up many times. The chain links TRBV4-3 to TRBJ2-1; unclear D gene. Germline V gene sequence: CDR1 LGHNA, CDR2 YSLEER. The CDR3 loop spans 16 amino acids. The ends were cut back, 0 bases at V and 3 bases at J, with 12 bases in the middle. Here the CDR3 reads CASSQDNWSDYNEQFF. Written as DNA, the CDR3 is TGCGCCAGCAGCCAAGATAATTGGAGCGACTACAATGAGCAGTTCTTC.

The chain combines TRBV15 with TRBJ2-7; D call uncertain. The V gene lost 0 bases and the J gene lost 1 base, with 10 bases spanning the gap. The CDR3 consists of 15 residues. Germline assignment: CDR1 LNHNV and CDR2 YYDKDF (reference sequence). CDR3 sequence reads: CATSRDIGFSYEQYF. CDR3 nucleotides: TGTGCCACCAGCAGAGATATAGGGTTTTCCTACGAGCAGTACTTC.

CDR3 nucleotides: TGCGCCACCAGGGTTGCGAACACCGGGGAGCTGTTTTTT. Protein product: CATRVANTGELFF. V usage is TRBV5-1 and J usage is TRBJ2-2, with a possible D match to TRBD1 (5 bases). Germline CDR1 reads SGHRS; CDR2 reads YFSETQ. V lost 9 bases, J lost 0 bases, and 9 bases lay in between. CDR3 size: 13 residues.

This clonotype turned up a few times. One end of the junction varies from germline; a read error may be responsible. The gene calls are TRBV7-7 and TRBJ2-1; TRBD1 or TRBD2 may be the D gene (5 bases each). The germline V gene encodes CDR1 SSHAT and CDR2 FNYEAQ (reference sequence). CDR3 length equals 16 residues. The CDR3 DNA sequence: TGTGCTAGCAGCCAGGGCCCGGGGAAGAAATACAATGAGCAGTTCTTC. Translating gives CASSQGPGKKYNEQFF.

The sample holds a few counts of this clonotype. J is TRBJ2-3 and V is TRBV7-2; possible D gene TRBD2, 5 bases. This CDR3 comprises 16 residues. Germline-derived CDR1 and CDR2 are SGHTA and FQGNSA. Trimming stripped 3 bases from V and 2 bases from J, with 15 bases between. CDR3 nucleotides: TGTGCCAGCAGCTTGGTCTCAACCGGGGTCACAGATACGCAGTATTTT. It codes for CASSLVSTGVTDTQYF.

This clonotype was picked up a small number of times. This may stem from a read error, because a much larger clone lies one nucleotide away. The gene calls are TRBV20-1 and TRBJ2-3; D possibly corresponds to TRBD2 (6 bases). Germline lookup yields CDR1 DFQATT and CDR2 SNEGSKA (reference sequence). V was shortened by 0 bases and J by 1 base, with 11 bases between the two germline ends. This CDR3 has 15 amino acids. Here the CDR3 reads CSAREASAGTDTQYF. The CDR3 bases are TGCAGTGCTAGAGAGGCTAGCGCGGGCACAGATACGCAGTATTTT.